Listed below are T cell receptor beta chains from one sample, sequenced in a study of T cell responses to AZD1222 COVID-19 vaccine. This table comes from immunoSEQ multiplex PCR, and its TCRdb copy is limited to in-frame clones, with some not included. Of about 92,000 clones detected, nearly 90% appear once; the ten largest clones hold approximately 1.5%. This specimen was peripheral blood, taken on day 0 of AZD1222 vaccination. Receptor source: an adult in good health. The CDR3 runs from the conserved cysteine through the conserved F or W. Fields, in order: V gene, J gene, D gene, clone size, CDR3 protein, CDR3 DNA. D genes are given only for firm matches. Only some rows state a clone size, as once, few, many or a class for expanded clones.

v_call: TRBV6-6; j_call: TRBJ2-3; d_call: -; clone_size: -; cdr3_aa: CASSLNRPDTQYF; cdr3_nt: TGTGCCAGCAGTCTAAACCGACCAGATACGCAGTATTTT
v_call: TRBV6-5; j_call: TRBJ1-4; d_call: -; clone_size: -; cdr3_aa: CASSSPSSTNEKLFF; cdr3_nt: TGTGCCAGCAGTTCCCCCTCTTCAACTAATGAAAAACTGTTTTTT
v_call: TRBV4-2; j_call: TRBJ1-1; d_call: -; clone_size: -; cdr3_aa: CASSQGGGTAEAFF; cdr3_nt: TGTGCCAGCAGCCAAGGAGGGGGGACCGCTGAAGCTTTCTTT
v_call: TRBV11-3; j_call: TRBJ2-7; d_call: -; clone_size: -; cdr3_aa: CASSVSGGTYEQYF; cdr3_nt: TGTGCCAGCAGCGTCTCCGGCGGTACCTACGAGCAGTACTTC
v_call: TRBV4-2; j_call: TRBJ1-4; d_call: -; clone_size: -; cdr3_aa: CASSQDNRAGINEKLFF; cdr3_nt: TGTGCCAGCAGCCAAGATAATAGAGCGGGGATCAACGAAAAACTGTTTTTT
v_call: TRBV19; j_call: TRBJ1-1; d_call: -; clone_size: once; cdr3_aa: CATVRNRGTEAFF; cdr3_nt: TGTGCCACAGTACGGAATCGCGGGACTGAAGCTTTCTTT
v_call: TRBV5-1; j_call: TRBJ2-1; d_call: -; clone_size: -; cdr3_aa: CASSFTASYNEQFF; cdr3_nt: TGCGCCAGCAGCTTTACAGCCTCCTACAATGAGCAGTTCTTC
v_call: TRBV19; j_call: TRBJ1-6; d_call: TRBD1; clone_size: -; cdr3_aa: CASSRGAGQGSSYNSPLHF; cdr3_nt: TGTGCCAGTAGTAGGGGCGCCGGACAGGGGAGCTCCTATAATTCACCCCTCCACTTT
v_call: TRBV10-3; j_call: TRBJ1-2; d_call: -; clone_size: few; cdr3_aa: CAISRNPTGGHGYTF; cdr3_nt: TGTGCCATCAGCCGCAATCCGACAGGAGGGCATGGCTACACCTTC
v_call: TRBV2; j_call: TRBJ2-3; d_call: TRBD2; clone_size: few; cdr3_aa: CASSEALAGAFTDTQYF; cdr3_nt: TGTGCCAGCAGTGAAGCGCTAGCGGGGGCCTTCACAGATACGCAGTATTTT
v_call: TRBV19; j_call: TRBJ1-1; d_call: -; clone_size: -; cdr3_aa: CASSIRGQNTEAFF; cdr3_nt: TGTGCCAGTAGTATACGGGGCCAGAACACTGAAGCTTTCTTT
v_call: TRBV30; j_call: TRBJ1-1; d_call: -; clone_size: -; cdr3_aa: CAWTRPGASTEAFF; cdr3_nt: TGTGCCTGGACCCGCCCGGGGGCATCGACTGAAGCTTTCTTT
v_call: TRBV19; j_call: TRBJ2-5; d_call: TRBD2; clone_size: -; cdr3_aa: CASSTRTSGKTQYF; cdr3_nt: TGTGCCAGTAGTACTCGGACTAGTGGGAAGACCCAGTACTTC
v_call: TRBV5-6; j_call: TRBJ1-1; d_call: -; clone_size: -; cdr3_aa: CASSKRPILEAFF; cdr3_nt: TGTGCCAGCAGCAAGCGACCGATACTAGAAGCTTTCTTT
v_call: TRBV5-6; j_call: TRBJ2-7; d_call: -; clone_size: -; cdr3_aa: CASSYSSYEQYF; cdr3_nt: TGTGCCAGCAGCTACAGCTCCTACGAGCAGTACTTC
v_call: TRBV30; j_call: TRBJ2-2; d_call: -; clone_size: -; cdr3_aa: CAWSVGNTGELFF; cdr3_nt: TGTGCCTGGAGCGTCGGTAACACCGGGGAGCTGTTTTTT
v_call: TRBV7-9; j_call: TRBJ2-1; d_call: -; clone_size: -; cdr3_aa: CASGQGVGQVGYNEQFF; cdr3_nt: TGTGCCAGCGGCCAAGGGGTAGGGCAGGTGGGTTACAATGAGCAGTTCTTC
v_call: TRBV5-1; j_call: TRBJ2-7; d_call: TRBD2; clone_size: -; cdr3_aa: CASSSGTSGGPSSYEQYF; cdr3_nt: TGCGCCAGCAGCTCCGGGACTAGCGGGGGGCCGAGCTCCTACGAGCAGTACTTC
v_call: TRBV2; j_call: TRBJ1-2; d_call: -; clone_size: once; cdr3_aa: CASSEGAGLWSGYTF; cdr3_nt: TGTGCCAGCAGTGAAGGTGCCGGACTATGGTCTGGCTACACCTTC
v_call: TRBV28; j_call: TRBJ1-4; d_call: TRBD1; clone_size: -; cdr3_aa: CASSTGVEKLFF; cdr3_nt: TGTGCCAGCAGTACAGGGGTAGAAAAACTGTTTTTT
v_call: TRBV9; j_call: TRBJ1-5; d_call: -; clone_size: -; cdr3_aa: CASAPGGRGNQPQHF; cdr3_nt: TGTGCCAGCGCCCCCGGGGGGAGAGGCAATCAGCCCCAGCATTTT
v_call: TRBV9; j_call: TRBJ1-2; d_call: -; clone_size: few; cdr3_aa: CASSPGGVFYGYTF; cdr3_nt: TGTGCCAGCAGCCCTGGGGGCGTCTTCTATGGCTACACCTTC
v_call: TRBV15; j_call: TRBJ2-2; d_call: -; clone_size: -; cdr3_aa: CATSRLSSGELFF; cdr3_nt: TGTGCCACCAGCAGGTTAAGTTCCGGGGAGCTGTTTTTT
v_call: TRBV5-1; j_call: TRBJ2-1; d_call: TRBD2; clone_size: -; cdr3_aa: CASGLAGGYNEQFF; cdr3_nt: TGCGCCAGCGGACTAGCGGGGGGTTACAATGAGCAGTTCTTC
v_call: TRBV30; j_call: TRBJ1-2; d_call: -; clone_size: -; cdr3_aa: CAWSGGTPGGYTF; cdr3_nt: TGTGCCTGGAGTGGCGGGACCCCCGGCGGCTACACCTTC
v_call: TRBV5-4; j_call: TRBJ1-2; d_call: -; clone_size: few; cdr3_aa: CASSRDRTYYGYTF; cdr3_nt: TGTGCCAGCAGTAGAGACAGGACTTACTATGGCTACACCTTC
v_call: TRBV28; j_call: TRBJ1-1; d_call: TRBD1; clone_size: -; cdr3_aa: CASSADRGLEAFF; cdr3_nt: TGTGCCAGCAGTGCAGACAGGGGGCTGGAGGCTTTCTTT
v_call: TRBV29-1; j_call: TRBJ1-1; d_call: -; clone_size: -; cdr3_aa: CSVTREVNTEAFF; cdr3_nt: TGCAGCGTTACGAGGGAAGTGAACACTGAAGCTTTCTTT
v_call: TRBV28; j_call: TRBJ1-6; d_call: -; clone_size: -; cdr3_aa: CASSLSSWDVGDSPLHF; cdr3_nt: TGTGCCAGCAGTTTATCTTCTTGGGACGTCGGTGATTCACCCCTCCACTTT
v_call: TRBV14; j_call: TRBJ2-1; d_call: -; clone_size: -; cdr3_aa: CASSPIGGVYNEQFF; cdr3_nt: TGTGCCAGCAGCCCTATAGGAGGGGTCTACAATGAGCAGTTCTTC
v_call: TRBV28; j_call: TRBJ1-5; d_call: -; clone_size: few; cdr3_aa: CASSFPSQGRLGNQPQHF; cdr3_nt: TGTGCCAGCAGTTTTCCGTCCCAGGGGCGGTTAGGCAATCAGCCCCAGCATTTT
v_call: TRBV7-3; j_call: TRBJ2-7; d_call: TRBD2; clone_size: -; cdr3_aa: CASSLGLAGGYEQYF; cdr3_nt: TGTGCCAGCAGCCTAGGACTAGCGGGTGGTTACGAGCAGTACTTC
v_call: TRBV29-1; j_call: TRBJ2-1; d_call: TRBD2; clone_size: once; cdr3_aa: CSVAETSGDNEQFF; cdr3_nt: TGCAGCGTTGCCGAAACTAGCGGAGACAATGAGCAGTTCTTC
v_call: TRBV12-3/TRBV12-4; j_call: TRBJ2-5; d_call: -; clone_size: -; cdr3_aa: CASQRAETQYF; cdr3_nt: TGTGCCAGCCAGAGGGCAGAGACCCAGTACTTC
v_call: TRBV27; j_call: TRBJ2-1; d_call: -; clone_size: -; cdr3_aa: CASSSPGQRNEQFF; cdr3_nt: TGTGCCAGCAGTTCACCAGGACAGCGTAATGAGCAGTTCTTC
v_call: TRBV15; j_call: TRBJ1-5; d_call: -; clone_size: once; cdr3_aa: CATSRDLDRGNQPQHF; cdr3_nt: TGTGCCACCAGCAGAGATTTGGATAGGGGAAATCAGCCCCAGCATTTT
v_call: TRBV24-1; j_call: TRBJ2-5; d_call: TRBD1; clone_size: -; cdr3_aa: CATSGSRDSLEETQYF; cdr3_nt: TGTGCCACCAGTGGGTCCCGGGACAGTCTAGAAGAGACCCAGTACTTC
v_call: TRBV4-2; j_call: TRBJ1-3; d_call: TRBD1; clone_size: -; cdr3_aa: CASSQVDRDIRNTIYF; cdr3_nt: TGTGCCAGCAGCCAAGTAGACAGGGACATTAGAAACACCATATATTTT
v_call: TRBV11-2; j_call: TRBJ2-7; d_call: -; clone_size: -; cdr3_aa: CASSPGIRYEQYF; cdr3_nt: TGTGCCAGCAGCCCAGGTATCAGGTACGAGCAGTACTTC
v_call: TRBV7-8; j_call: TRBJ1-4; d_call: TRBD1; clone_size: -; cdr3_aa: CASSLSVPGQGREKLFF; cdr3_nt: TGTGCCAGCAGCTTATCGGTCCCGGGACAGGGGCGGGAAAAACTGTTTTTT
v_call: TRBV24-1; j_call: TRBJ2-2; d_call: -; clone_size: -; cdr3_aa: CATSDWGRSNTGELFF; cdr3_nt: TGTGCCACCAGTGATTGGGGACGGTCGAACACCGGGGAGCTGTTTTTT
v_call: TRBV12-2; j_call: TRBJ1-3; d_call: -; clone_size: -; cdr3_aa: CASRPGQAGNTIYF; cdr3_nt: TGTGCAAGTCGCCCCGGACAGGCTGGAAACACCATATATTTT
v_call: TRBV30; j_call: TRBJ1-1; d_call: -; clone_size: -; cdr3_aa: CAWSDGNTEAFF; cdr3_nt: TGTGCCTGGTCGGACGGAAACACTGAAGCTTTCTTT
v_call: TRBV7-2; j_call: TRBJ2-1; d_call: -; clone_size: -; cdr3_aa: CASSLIPGRTIEQFF; cdr3_nt: TGTGCCAGCAGCTTAATCCCAGGGAGGACCATTGAGCAGTTCTTC
v_call: TRBV5-1; j_call: TRBJ1-4; d_call: TRBD1; clone_size: few; cdr3_aa: CASSFGQGGSEKLFF; cdr3_nt: TGCGCCAGCAGCTTTGGACAGGGGGGGAGTGAAAAACTGTTTTTT
v_call: TRBV12-3/TRBV12-4; j_call: TRBJ1-1; d_call: -; clone_size: -; cdr3_aa: CASSLYRIAAFF; cdr3_nt: TGTGCCAGCAGTTTATATAGAATAGCTGCTTTCTTT
v_call: TRBV9; j_call: TRBJ1-1; d_call: -; clone_size: -; cdr3_aa: CASSVGGGLLTEAFF; cdr3_nt: TGTGCCAGCAGCGTAGGGGGGGGACTCCTCACTGAAGCTTTCTTT
v_call: TRBV18; j_call: TRBJ1-6; d_call: TRBD1; clone_size: -; cdr3_aa: CASSPETGDNSPLHF; cdr3_nt: TGTGCCAGCTCACCGGAGACAGGGGATAATTCACCCCTCCACTTT
v_call: TRBV29-1; j_call: TRBJ2-3; d_call: TRBD1; clone_size: -; cdr3_aa: CSSDRDRVTDTQYF; cdr3_nt: TGCAGCTCCGACCGGGACAGGGTCACAGATACGCAGTATTTT
v_call: TRBV6-5; j_call: TRBJ2-5; d_call: -; clone_size: -; cdr3_aa: CASSTQQYQETQYF; cdr3_nt: TGTGCCAGCAGTACACAGCAGTACCAAGAGACCCAGTACTTC
v_call: TRBV19; j_call: TRBJ2-7; d_call: -; clone_size: -; cdr3_aa: CASSPGSDGTYYEQYF; cdr3_nt: TGTGCCAGTAGTCCGGGGTCAGACGGAACTTACTACGAGCAGTACTTC
v_call: TRBV7-9; j_call: TRBJ1-1; d_call: -; clone_size: -; cdr3_aa: CASSSPGRNTEAFF; cdr3_nt: TGTGCCAGCAGTTCCCCCGGTAGGAACACTGAAGCTTTCTTT
v_call: TRBV18; j_call: TRBJ2-1; d_call: -; clone_size: -; cdr3_aa: CASSPPRGRLSEQFF; cdr3_nt: TGTGCCAGCTCACCACCCAGGGGAAGGCTGAGTGAGCAGTTCTTC
v_call: TRBV6-2/TRBV6-3; j_call: TRBJ1-2; d_call: TRBD1; clone_size: -; cdr3_aa: CASRYLGTVYGYTF; cdr3_nt: TGTGCCAGCAGGTACCTAGGGACAGTTTATGGCTACACCTTC
v_call: TRBV6-2/TRBV6-3; j_call: TRBJ2-3; d_call: -; clone_size: -; cdr3_aa: CASSSRATDTQYF; cdr3_nt: TGTGCCAGCAGTTCCCGGGCAACAGATACGCAGTATTTT
v_call: TRBV7-3; j_call: TRBJ1-6; d_call: TRBD1; clone_size: -; cdr3_aa: CASSLGGQGDSPLHF; cdr3_nt: TGTGCCAGCAGCTTAGGGGGACAGGGCGATTCACCCCTCCACTTT
v_call: TRBV19; j_call: TRBJ1-5; d_call: -; clone_size: once; cdr3_aa: CASSSLQPQHF; cdr3_nt: TGTGCCAGTAGTTCTCTACAGCCCCAGCATTTT
v_call: TRBV7-9; j_call: TRBJ2-1; d_call: -; clone_size: -; cdr3_aa: CASSPTGEGEQFF; cdr3_nt: TGTGCCAGCAGCCCGACCGGGGAAGGTGAGCAGTTCTTC
v_call: TRBV13; j_call: TRBJ1-5; d_call: -; clone_size: -; cdr3_aa: CASSSGQYQPQHF; cdr3_nt: TGTGCCAGCAGCTCCGGCCAATATCAGCCCCAGCATTTT